Listed here are 21 T cell receptor beta chains from one sample, sequenced in a study of T cell responses to AZD1222 COVID-19 vaccine. The data were produced by immunoSEQ multiplex PCR, yet TCRdb's version contains in-frame clones alone and is incomplete. The sample shows about 84,000 clones, 75% to 95% of them seen only once. The sequencing used peripheral blood, collected 28 days after the second AZD1222 dose. All receptors come from an adult who received the AZD1222 COVID-19 vaccine.

In its sample, this clone was seen once. The genes are TRBV7-3 and TRBJ2-1; D call uncertain. Deletions cut 4 bases from V and 7 bases from J, with 14 bases between. CDR1 is SGHTA, CDR2 FQGTGA, per germline. The length of the CDR3 is 14 residues. The CDR3 DNA follows: TGTGCCAGCAGCTCGGGCCTATTCAGGAATGAGCAGTTCTTC. Protein product: CASSSGLFRNEQFF.

V and J are TRBV7-9 and TRBJ2-3, with a weak D call TRBD2 (5 bases). Trimming took off 5 bases at V and 2 bases at J, with 11 bases between the two ends. Germline V lookup: CDR1 SEHNR, CDR2 FQNEAQ (reference sequence). CDR3 length equals 14 residues. For the CDR3, the DNA is TGTGCCAGCAGCCCCGGGGTAAACACAGATACGCAGTATTTT. Translation gives CASSPGVNTDTQYF.

The chain couples TRBV28 to TRBJ1-1; 7 bases agree with TRBD1. CDR1 is MDHEN and CDR2 is SYDVKM in the germline V gene. V dropped 4 bases and J dropped 3; count of bases not matched to a gene: 5. The length of the CDR3 is 14 residues. The CDR3 coding sequence is TGTGCCAGCAGTTATGACAGGGTCGACACTGAAGCTTTCTTT. Its protein product is CASSYDRVDTEAFF.

The gene calls are TRBV11-2 and TRBJ1-2; 9 nucleotides match TRBD1. The germline CDR1 and CDR2 sequences are SGHAT and FQNNGV. The CDR3 has 14 residues. The junction had 6 bases not matched to a gene; V was cut back by 5 bases and J by 5 bases. The CDR3 region has the DNA TGTGCCAGCAGCAAACAGGGGGCCATATATGGCTACACCTTC. It specifies CASSKQGAIYGYTF. Combining the CDR3 with reference TRBV11-2 and TRBJ1-2 gives the whole variable domain EAGVAQSPRYKIIEKRQSVAFWCNPISGHATLYWYQQILGQGPKLLIQFQNNGVVDDSQLPKDRFSAERLKGVDSTLKIQPAKLEDSAVYLCASSKQGAIYGYTFGSGTRLTVV.

V gene TRBV24-1 combines with J gene TRBJ1-1; D gene uncertain. The CDR3 extends over 9 amino acids. Germline assignment: CDR1 KGHDR and CDR2 SFDVKD. Trimming left V 8 bases short and J 8 bases short, with 5 bases between. The CDR3 nucleotides are TGTGCCACCACACAAGAAGCTTTCTTT. Translating it yields CATTQEAFF.

This chain connects TRBV7-9 to TRBJ2-1; 12 bases fit TRBD2. The trim removed 5 bases at V and 6 bases at J, leaving 17 bases unmatched. Germline CDR1 is SEHNR and CDR2 is FQNEAQ (reference sequence). This CDR3 has 19 residues. Written as DNA, the CDR3 is TGTGCCAGCAGCCCACGGTTTGGCTCGACTAGCGGGAGAGGCAATGAGCAGTTCTTC. Translating gives CASSPRFGSTSGRGNEQFF. Full variable domain (remainder filled in from reference TRBV7-9 and TRBJ2-1): DTGVSQNPRHKITKRGQNVTFRCDPISEHNRLYWYRQTLGQGPEFLTYFQNEAQLEKSRLLSDRFSAERPKGSFSTLEIQRTEQGDSAMYLCASSPRFGSTSGRGNEQFFGPGTRLTVL.

The chain recombines TRBV7-8 with TRBJ2-7; 10 positions agree with TRBD2. V was clipped by 1 base and J by 1 base; unmatched bases: 10. CDR1 and CDR2 (germline): SGHVS, FQNEAQ. The CDR3 spans 18 residues. The chain's CDR3 is CASSLGVVLAGVSYEQYF. The CDR3 nucleotides read TGTGCCAGCAGCTTAGGGGTAGTGCTAGCGGGAGTGTCCTACGAGCAGTACTTC.

A single count supports this clone. This chain uses TRBV29-1 with TRBJ1-5; TRBD1 matches at 7 bases. CDR3 length: 12 residues. Germline V CDR1 and CDR2: SQVTM, ANQGSEA. The V and J ends lost 4 bases and 5 bases, in that order; junction bases with no gene match: 2. CDR3 residues: CSVAGGDQPQHF. In DNA form, the CDR3 reads TGCAGCGTTGCAGGGGGTGATCAGCCCCAGCATTTT.

The genes are TRBV7-9 and TRBJ1-1; perhaps TRBD1 as D (5 bases). Trimming left V 2 bases short and J 5 bases short, with 15 bases between. The CDR3 spans 15 residues. CDR1 and CDR2 (germline): SEHNR, FQNEAQ (reference sequence). The CDR3 coding sequence is TGTGCCAGCAGCTTAATTACGGGGGGTCGTACTGAAGCTTTCTTT. Its protein product is CASSLITGGRTEAFF. Complete variable domain (other parts from reference TRBV7-9 and TRBJ1-1): DTGVSQNPRHKITKRGQNVTFRCDPISEHNRLYWYRQTLGQGPEFLTYFQNEAQLEKSRLLSDRFSAERPKGSFSTLEIQRTEQGDSAMYLCASSLITGGRTEAFFGQGTRLTVV.

The chain carries TRBV15 and TRBJ1-1; 9 bases are a match to TRBD1. The ends lost 1 base at V and 4 bases at J; junction bases unmatched: 1. The CDR3 covers 14 residues. Germline V gene data show CDR1 as LNHNV and CDR2 as YYDKDF (reference sequence). The CDR3 sequence: CATSRGDRVTEAFF. CDR3 sequence (DNA): TGTGCCACCAGCAGAGGGGACAGGGTCACTGAAGCTTTCTTT.

V and J are TRBV7-3 and TRBJ2-3, with D perhaps matching TRBD1 (5 bases). CDR1 and CDR2 (germline): SGHTA, FQGTGA. This CDR3 has 15 amino acids. V gave up 0 bases and J gave up 1 base, with 8 bases separating them. The CDR3 protein is CASSLTTARTDTQYF. In DNA, the CDR3 is TGTGCCAGCAGCTTAACGACAGCCCGCACAGATACGCAGTATTTT.

The rearrangement uses TRBV28 and TRBJ2-1; D is perhaps TRBD2 (6 bases). V lost 5 bases and J 11 bases, leaving 13 bases between the germline ends. Germline values: CDR1 MDHEN, CDR2 SYDVKM. This CDR3 is 12 amino acids long. CDR3 nucleotide sequence: TGTGCCAGCAGTACCCCCGGGGGTCAGCAGTTCTTC. Its translation: CASSTPGGQQFF.

V is TRBV5-6 and J is TRBJ1-4; D might be TRBD1 (6 bases). Trimming left V 2 bases short and J 6 bases short, with 11 bases between. Germline assignment: CDR1 SGHDT and CDR2 YYEEEE. The length of the CDR3 is 14 residues. CDR3 sequence: CASSFRGIDEKLFF. CDR3 in DNA: TGTGCCAGCAGCTTCAGGGGCATCGATGAAAAACTGTTTTTT.

The CDR3 reads CATSFGSGRDQETQYF. CDR3 DNA sequence: TGTGCCACCAGTTTTGGTAGCGGGAGGGACCAAGAGACCCAGTACTTC. This chain links TRBV24-1 with TRBJ2-5, with TRBD2 matching 11 bases. The CDR3 extends over 16 amino acids. CDR1 and CDR2 (germline): KGHDR, SFDVKD. J lost 0 bases, V lost 6 bases, and 5 bases had no gene match.

The V and J genes are TRBV7-3 and TRBJ2-3; 8 bases match TRBD2. Losses at the gene ends were 5 bases for V and 0 bases for J; bases not matched to a gene: 7. The CDR3 is 16 amino acids. The germline V gene has CDR1 SGHTA and CDR2 FQGTGA. CDR3 in amino acids: CASSPRASGSTDTQYF. The CDR3 bases are TGTGCCAGCAGCCCTCGGGCTAGCGGGAGCACAGATACGCAGTATTTT.

V gene TRBV7-3 combines with J gene TRBJ2-7; D is possibly TRBD1 (5 bases). Deletions cut 0 bases from V and 4 bases from J, with 13 bases between. The germline gives CDR1 SGHTA, CDR2 FQGTGA. This CDR3 has 15 residues. DNA of the CDR3: TGTGCCAGCAGCTTAACGCGTGTAAGGGGTTACGAGCAGTACTTC. Encoded protein: CASSLTRVRGYEQYF.

This chain uses TRBV7-3 with TRBJ1-5; D call uncertain. Germline CDR1 and CDR2: SGHTA and FQGTGA. This CDR3 contains 14 residues. The germline V and J ends were trimmed by 2 bases and 0 bases, with 5 bases remaining between them. CDR3: CASSLEGSNQPQHF. In DNA form, the CDR3 reads TGTGCCAGCAGCTTAGAGGGTAGCAATCAGCCCCAGCATTTT.

The chain couples TRBV19 to TRBJ2-1; 8 bases fit TRBD1. CDR3 length: 12 amino acids. CDR1 and CDR2 from the germline V gene are LNHDA and SQIVND (reference sequence). V dropped 6 bases and J dropped 9; count of bases not matched to a gene: 4. CDR3 amino acids: CASSPTGVEQFF. The CDR3 nucleotides are TGTGCCAGTAGCCCGACAGGGGTTGAGCAGTTCTTC. The variable domain in full, with the rest retrieved from reference TRBV19 and TRBJ2-1, is DGGITQSPKYLFRKEGQNVTLSCEQNLNHDAMYWYRQDPGQGLRLIYYSQIVNDFQKGDIAEGYSVSREKKESFPLTVTSAQKNPTAFYLCASSPTGVEQFFGPGTRLTVL.

This clone appeared a few times. The chain links TRBV7-9 to TRBJ1-5; no firm D call. The germline gives CDR1 SEHNR, CDR2 FQNEAQ (reference sequence). This CDR3 has 15 residues. V gave up 5 bases and J gave up 3 bases, with 14 bases separating them. CDR3 loop: CASSPGDNDNQPQHF. The CDR3 DNA sequence: TGTGCCAGCAGCCCCGGCGACAACGACAATCAGCCCCAGCATTTT.

The chain employs TRBV19 and TRBJ1-2; 7 nucleotides align to TRBD1. Germline V gene data show CDR1 as LNHDA and CDR2 as SQIVND (reference sequence). Trimming took 6 bases from V and 8 from J; bases not matched to a gene: 12. CDR3 length: 14 amino acids. In DNA, the CDR3 is TGTGCCAGTAGGAGTACAGGGGATAAGAGAGGCTACACCTTC. Translating it yields CASRSTGDKRGYTF.

Only a few counts were recorded for this clone. CDR3 bases: TGTGCCAGCGCCCCAGGGGGCGCCGGGGACATTCAGTACTTC. This gives the protein CASAPGGAGDIQYF. The V call is TRBV3-1 (or the pseudogene TRBV3-2), the J call TRBJ2-4; 8 bases map to TRBD1. Per germline, CDR1 LGHDT and CDR2 YNNKEL (reference sequence). The length of the CDR3 is 14 residues. With 8 bases clipped from V and 8 bases from J, the junction kept 11 bases outside the gene matches.